This is a list of T cell receptor beta chains from one sample in a study of OX40 agonist ivuxolimab in advanced cancers. Profiled with immunoSEQ multiplex PCR; TCRdb holds only in-frame clones, not every one. The data show roughly 66,000 clones, 75% to 85% seen once. This sample comprised CD4+ or CD8+ T cells sorted from blood, obtained in a trial of the OX40 agonist ivuxolimab. The source of these receptors is an adult with an advanced solid tumor such as melanoma, head and neck, liver or kidney cancer. CDR3s include the opening cysteine and the closing phenylalanine or tryptophan. The D gene is left open where the match is weak. The size field is filled for only some rows; it gives once, few, many or a size class.

j_call: TRBJ1-4
clone_size: -
d_call: TRBD1
v_call: TRBV5-1
cdr3_aa: CASSLLDRGREKLFF
cdr3_nt: TGCGCCAGCAGCTTATTAGACAGGGGGAGAGAAAAACTGTTTTTT

j_call: TRBJ1-1
clone_size: -
d_call: -
v_call: TRBV5-1
cdr3_aa: CASSPWGENTEAFF
cdr3_nt: TGCGCCAGCAGCCCGTGGGGGGAGAACACTGAAGCTTTCTTT

j_call: TRBJ2-7
clone_size: -
d_call: -
v_call: TRBV7-8
cdr3_aa: CASSLAIYEQYF
cdr3_nt: TGTGCCAGCAGCTTAGCGATCTACGAGCAGTACTTC

j_call: TRBJ2-7
clone_size: -
d_call: -
v_call: TRBV2
cdr3_aa: CASSEAERQGYEQYF
cdr3_nt: TGTGCCAGCAGTGAAGCGGAGAGGCAGGGCTACGAGCAGTACTTC

j_call: TRBJ2-7
clone_size: medium-sized
d_call: -
v_call: TRBV4-1
cdr3_aa: CASSQGNRVGEQYF
cdr3_nt: TGCGCCAGCAGCCAAGGGAACAGGGTAGGCGAGCAGTACTTC

j_call: TRBJ2-5
clone_size: -
d_call: -
v_call: TRBV20-1
cdr3_aa: CSERGQETQYF
cdr3_nt: TGCTCAGAACGGGGGCAAGAGACCCAGTACTTC

j_call: TRBJ2-2
clone_size: -
d_call: TRBD2
v_call: TRBV6-5
cdr3_aa: CASRLGGVSTGELFF
cdr3_nt: TGTGCCAGCAGACTGGGGGGGGTGAGCACCGGGGAGCTGTTTTTT

j_call: TRBJ2-5
clone_size: -
d_call: -
v_call: TRBV7-9
cdr3_aa: CASSRTSQETQYF
cdr3_nt: TGTGCCAGCAGCCGAACTAGCCAAGAGACCCAGTACTTC

j_call: TRBJ1-3
clone_size: once
d_call: -
v_call: TRBV5-4
cdr3_aa: CASRLKGAGNTIYF
cdr3_nt: TGTGCCAGCAGACTCAAGGGTGCTGGAAACACCATATATTTT

j_call: TRBJ2-1
clone_size: few
d_call: -
v_call: TRBV19
cdr3_aa: CASVGLRDNEQFF
cdr3_nt: TGTGCCAGTGTCGGACTAAGAGACAATGAGCAGTTCTTC

j_call: TRBJ2-1
clone_size: -
d_call: TRBD2
v_call: TRBV9
cdr3_aa: CASSVMRGIAPHPYNEQFF
cdr3_nt: TGTGCCAGCAGCGTCATGCGGGGGATCGCTCCTCACCCCTACAATGAGCAGTTCTTC

j_call: TRBJ1-2
clone_size: -
d_call: TRBD1
v_call: TRBV7-2
cdr3_aa: CASSLRTGADGYTF
cdr3_nt: TGTGCCAGCAGCCTCCGGACAGGGGCCGATGGCTACACCTTC

j_call: TRBJ2-1
clone_size: -
d_call: -
v_call: TRBV9
cdr3_aa: CASSPDPLGYNEQFF
cdr3_nt: TGTGCCAGCAGCCCCGACCCACTCGGATACAATGAGCAGTTCTTC

j_call: TRBJ2-7
clone_size: few
d_call: -
v_call: TRBV29-1
cdr3_aa: CSVVGQGVGEQYF
cdr3_nt: TGCAGCGTTGTTGGCCAGGGAGTGGGAGAGCAGTACTTC

j_call: TRBJ1-1
clone_size: -
d_call: -
v_call: TRBV5-1
cdr3_aa: CASSLRTGPQAFF
cdr3_nt: TGCGCCAGCAGCTTGCGTACAGGGCCCCAAGCTTTCTTT

j_call: TRBJ1-5
clone_size: few
d_call: -
v_call: TRBV19
cdr3_aa: CASSSLGEVKPQHF
cdr3_nt: TGTGCCAGTAGTTCCCTGGGGGAGGTGAAGCCCCAGCATTTT

j_call: TRBJ2-5
clone_size: -
d_call: TRBD1
v_call: TRBV12-5
cdr3_aa: CASGTDRPQETQYF
cdr3_nt: TGTGCTAGTGGTACGGACAGGCCACAAGAGACCCAGTACTTC

j_call: TRBJ1-4
clone_size: -
d_call: TRBD1
v_call: TRBV9
cdr3_aa: CASSDTGGGEKLFF
cdr3_nt: TGTGCCAGCAGCGATACAGGGGGTGGTGAAAAACTGTTTTTT

j_call: TRBJ1-4
clone_size: -
d_call: -
v_call: TRBV9
cdr3_aa: CASSPTITGYNEKLFF
cdr3_nt: TGTGCCAGCAGCCCTACTATTACAGGGTATAATGAAAAACTGTTTTTT